The 30 T cell receptor beta chains in this list originate from one sample, sequenced in a study of tumor and adjacent non-tumor tissue in lung cancer. This sample's RNA came from whole unsorted tissue. The library came from three nested PCR rounds adapted from ARM-PCR protocols. TCRdb passed the multiplex PCR reads through MiXCR, listing each CDR3 protein once. The sample shows more than 85,000 distinct CDR3 sequences, roughly 80% of them seen only once. The specimen was lung tumor tissue. These receptors all come from a woman between 55 and 75 years old with non-small cell lung cancer.

This chain uses TRBV11-1 with TRBJ1-1; D gene uncertain. The V gene's germline CDR1 is SGHAT and CDR2 FQDESV (reference sequence). With 7 bases removed from V and 0 bases from J, the gap between germline ends came to 18 bases. The CDR3 spans 16 residues. CDR3 sequence reads: CASILSAGLLNTEAFF. CDR3 bases: TGTGCCAGCATTTTATCGGCGGGATTATTGAACACTGAAGCTTTCTTT.

As regards this clonotype: An end of the junction does not agree with germline; a read error may underlie this. The J gene is TRBJ1-6, the V gene TRBV12-3 or TRBV12-4; D might be TRBD1 (6 bases). The CDR3 is made up of 16 amino acids. CDR3 nucleotides: TGTGCCAGCAGTTCTCGGCAGGGGAACTATAATTCACCCCCCCACTTT. Its translation: CASSSRQGNYNSPPHF.

A remark on this clonotype: A much more abundant neighbour one base away suggests this may be a read error. The chain is built from TRBV5-5 and TRBJ1-6; possibly TRBD1 for D (6 bases). Germline CDR1 and CDR2: SGHKS and YYEKEE (reference sequence). The CDR3 length is 16 residues. The DNA of the CDR3 is TGTGCCAGCAGACCTTCCCCCCAACAGGGCGGTTCACGCCTCCACTTT. Translation gives CASRPSPQQGGSRLHF.

A note on this clonotype: Compared with germline, one end of the junction differs, possibly owing to a read error. This chain connects TRBV29-1 to TRBJ2-7; 7 bases map to TRBD1. The germline CDR1 and CDR2 sequences are SQVTM and ANQGSEA. The CDR3 length is 12 residues. The CDR3 here is CYVEGQTYEQYF. The CDR3 DNA sequence: TGCTACGTTGAGGGACAGACCTATGAGCAGTACTTC.

The chain carries TRBV11-3 and TRBJ1-6; D may be TRBD1 (6 bases). Germline loops: CDR1 SGHNT, CDR2 YENEEA. The CDR3 is made up of 15 amino acids. V lost 7 bases and J 4 bases, leaving 14 bases between the germline ends. The CDR3 here is CASNLKDRYNSPLHF. Written as DNA, the CDR3 is TGTGCCAGCAATTTAAAGGACAGATATAATTCACCCCTCCACTTT.

This chain connects TRBV10-2 to TRBJ1-2; possibly TRBD1 for D (6 bases). Between the trimmed V and J ends, which lost 0 bases and 10 bases, there was a span of 18 bases. CDR3 length: 15 residues. CDR1 and CDR2 from the germline V gene are WSHSY and SAAADI. Here the CDR3 DNA reads TGCGCCAGCAGTGAGTCGGGCTGGGGGCTTGGTGACTACACCTTC. Protein: CASSESGWGLGDYTF.

This clonotype was recorded once. Likely a read error: the CDR3 ends without its conserved phenylalanine or tryptophan. The chain joins TRBV11-3 to TRBJ1-1; D is ambiguous. The germline V and J ends were trimmed by 4 bases and 3 bases, with 18 bases remaining between them. This CDR3 has 16 amino acids. In germline, CDR1 is SGHNT, CDR2 YENEEA. The CDR3 here is CASSSRVCRDDTEAFI. The CDR3 nucleotides are TGTGCCAGCAGCTCTAGGGTCTGTCGGGATGACACTGAAGCTTTCATT.

V gene TRBV5-6 combines with J gene TRBJ1-2, with 7 nucleotides matching TRBD1. The length of the CDR3 is 14 residues. The germline gives CDR1 SGHDT, CDR2 YYEEEE. V lost 4 bases and J lost 8; bases outside the gene matches: 11. In nucleotides, the CDR3 is TGTGCCAGCAGCCCGGGGACAGAGGTATTGGGCTACACCTTC. Protein product: CASSPGTEVLGYTF.

In its sample, this clonotype was seen a few times. The rearrangement joins TRBV6-2 or TRBV6-3 to TRBJ1-1, with a possible D match to TRBD1 (5 bases). Trimming removed 4 bases at V and 8 bases at J, with 14 bases between. The germline V gene encodes CDR1 MNHEY and CDR2 SVGEGT. This CDR3 is 13 amino acids long. The CDR3 here is CASSWRPGLEAFF. The CDR3 region has the DNA TGTGCCAGCAGTTGGAGACCGGGACTAGAAGCTTTCTTT.

This clonotype was picked up many times. The CDR3 region is CASSLGSGTDTQYF. The CDR3 bases are TGTGCCAGCAGCTTGGGCTCCGGCACAGATACGCAGTATTTT. The chain combines TRBV5-4 with TRBJ2-3; no clear D gene. V was cut by 0 bases and J by 1 base, with 6 bases left in between. CDR1 SGHNT and CDR2 YYREEE come from the germline V gene (reference sequence). This CDR3 is built from 14 residues.

This clonotype was seen many times. The V and J genes are TRBV6-6 and TRBJ1-1, with D perhaps TRBD1 (6 bases). V lost 5 bases, J lost 4 bases, and 14 bases lay in between. The germline V gene has CDR1 MNHNY and CDR2 SVGAGI (reference sequence). CDR3 size: 14 residues. CDR3 residues: CASSPTGESTEAFF. CDR3 nucleotide sequence: TGTGCCAGCAGTCCGACAGGAGAAAGCACTGAAGCTTTCTTT.

This clonotype was seen at least ten times. The rearrangement joins TRBV4-1 to TRBJ2-1; D is possibly TRBD1 (6 bases). The V end lost 1 base, the J end lost 3 bases, and 10 bases lay between the germline ends. The germline V gene has CDR1 MGHRA and CDR2 YSYEKL. The CDR3 has 15 residues. The CDR3 DNA reads TGCGCCAGCAGCCAAGTTTCAGGGGTCTACAATGAGCAGTTCTTC. Amino acids: CASSQVSGVYNEQFF.

Comment on this clonotype: At one boundary the junction diverges from the germline segment, which might be a read error. The chain combines TRBV5-1 with TRBJ2-5, with D unclear. CDR3 length equals 15 residues. Germline V gene lookup returns CDR1 SGHRS and CDR2 YFSETQ. The CDR3: CASSSQSVGQETQYF. The CDR3 coding sequence is TGCGCCAGCAGCTCTCAATCAGTGGGTCAAGAGACTCAGTACTTC.

A single count supports this clonotype. The rearrangement links TRBV4-2 to TRBJ2-3, with 8 positions matching TRBD2. CDR3 length equals 17 residues. The germline gives CDR1 LGHNA, CDR2 YNFKEQ. Trimming at V came to 3 bases and at J to 4 bases, leaving 12 bases not matched to a gene. CDR3 region: CASSQDTSGLSADTQYF. The CDR3 bases are TGTGCCAGCAGCCAGGACACTAGCGGACTAAGCGCAGATACGCAGTATTTT.

This clonotype came up once. The chain recombines TRBV6-2 or TRBV6-3 with TRBJ1-2; D gene unclear. Per germline, CDR1 MNHEY and CDR2 SVGEGT. Trimming removed 6 bases at V and 9 bases at J, with 17 bases between. The CDR3 spans 13 residues. The chain's CDR3 is CASRVSRSSSYTF. The CDR3 coding sequence is TGTGCCAGCAGGGTTTCGAGGTCCTCGAGCTACACCTTC.

This chain's CDR3 is CSFILAGGLGEQYF. The CDR3 DNA sequence: TGCAGTTTTATACTAGCGGGGGGCCTTGGTGAGCAGTACTTC. The rearrangement joins TRBV20-1 to TRBJ2-7, with 12 bases identical to TRBD2. The germline V gene has CDR1 DFQATT and CDR2 SNEGSKA (reference sequence). V was clipped by 8 bases and J by 7 bases; unmatched bases: 12. The CDR3 loop spans 14 amino acids.

Details on this clonotype: One end of the junction is discordant with germline, which a read error may explain. The V and J genes are TRBV12-3 or TRBV12-4 and TRBJ1-1, with 7 bases lining up with TRBD1. The CDR3 runs to 13 residues. In DNA form, the CDR3 reads TGTGCCAGCTGCTGGGGACAGTACACTGATGCTTTCTTT. This codes for CASCWGQYTDAFF.

V gene TRBV28 combines with J gene TRBJ2-7, with no clear D. The CDR3 is 14 residues long. V was trimmed by 3 bases and J by 7 bases, leaving 16 bases between them. In germline, CDR1 is MDHEN, CDR2 SYDVKM. In DNA form, the CDR3 reads TGTGCCAGCAGTTTGCTTCTCAGCTACTATGAGCAGTACTTC. Its translation: CASSLLLSYYEQYF. The entire variable domain, with the rest obtained from reference TRBV28 and TRBJ2-7, is as follows: DVKVTQSSRYLVKRTGEKVFLECVQDMDHENMFWYRQDPGLGLRLIYFSYDVKMKEKGDIPEGYSVSREKKERFSLILESASTNQTSMYLCASSLLLSYYEQYFGPGTRLTVT.

On this clonotype itself: The junction and the germline gene differ at one end; a read error may be behind it. The rearrangement links TRBV5-6 to TRBJ2-5, with 8 positions matching TRBD2. Germline V lookup: CDR1 SGHDT, CDR2 YYEEEE. The CDR3 sequence is 14 residues long. CDR3 sequence (DNA): TGTGCCAGTAGCTTCGATAGCGGGATCGAGGCCCAGTACTTC. Translated, it gives CASSFDSGIEAQYF.

This clonotype showed up just once. This may stem from a read error, because a much larger clone lies one nucleotide away. The chain joins TRBV6-1 to TRBJ2-3, with a possible D match to TRBD1 (6 bases). Germline V gene data show CDR1 as MNHNS and CDR2 as SASEGT. The CDR3 loop spans 15 amino acids. The CDR3 DNA reads TGTGCCAGCAGTTTTTGGGGGCGCAACACAGATATGCAGTATTTT. Its translation is CASSFWGRNTDMQYF.

The chain combines TRBV12-3 or TRBV12-4 with TRBJ2-5, with D possibly being TRBD2 (6 bases). The CDR3 is made up of 17 amino acids. Trimming shortened V by 1 base and J by 13 bases, and 28 bases separated the two germline ends. The CDR3: CASSLGLLGGEEETMYF. CDR3 nucleotides: TGTGCCAGCAGTTTAGGGCTCCTAGGCGGGGAAGAAGAGACCATGTACTTC.

The chain carries TRBV12-3 or TRBV12-4 and TRBJ2-3, with 7 bases fitting TRBD2. This CDR3 spans 15 amino acids. V gave up 2 bases and J gave up 4 bases; unmatched junction bases: 6. DNA of the CDR3: TGTGCCAGCAGTTTAACTAGCGATGGTGCAGATACGCAGTATTTT. This codes for CASSLTSDGADTQYF.

Note on this clonotype: The junction differs from germline at one of its ends, possibly a read error. The V gene is TRBV5-6, the J gene TRBJ2-1, with no clear D. Germline CDR1 SGHDT, CDR2 YYEEEE. The CDR3 is made up of 11 amino acids. Here the CDR3 reads CASIRYSEHFF. The CDR3 nucleotides read TGTGCCAGCATCCGATACAGTGAGCATTTCTTC.

This clonotype has just a few counts. One end of the junction does not line up with germline, which may come from a read error. The J gene is TRBJ2-3, the V gene TRBV6-5; possible D gene TRBD2, 6 bases. CDR1 is MNHEY, CDR2 SVGAGI, per germline. The CDR3 sequence is 16 residues long. The CDR3 here is CASSYQVASSADMQYF. CDR3 DNA: TGTGCCAGCAGTTACCAGGTAGCTTCTAGCGCAGATATGCAGTATTTT.

Points on this clonotype: A junction boundary mismatches the germline segment, possibly from a read error. V usage is TRBV29-1 and J usage is TRBJ1-2, with TRBD1 as a possible D gene (5 bases). The CDR3 has 13 amino acids. Germline values: CDR1 SQVTM, CDR2 ANQGSEA. CDR3 in DNA: TGCAGCGTTCAAGAAGGGGACGTGCGGGGCTACACCTTC. Translation gives CSVQEGDVRGYTF.

This clonotype was seen many times. The chain uses TRBV20-1 and TRBJ2-7, with 9 bases aligning to TRBD2. The CDR3 sequence is 14 residues long. After removal of 5 bases from V and 4 bases from J, the junction contained 9 bases not matched to a gene. Germline V lookup: CDR1 DFQATT, CDR2 SNEGSKA (reference sequence). The CDR3 loop is CSAGKSGGKYEQYF. The CDR3 nucleotides are TGCAGTGCTGGGAAAAGCGGGGGGAAATACGAGCAGTACTTC.

With regard to this clonotype: Germline and junction disagree at one end, which may indicate a read error. The chain uses TRBV11-2 and TRBJ2-3, with 8 bases aligning to TRBD1. This CDR3 is 17 amino acids long. Germline lookup yields CDR1 SGHAT and CDR2 FQNNGV. For the CDR3, the DNA is TGTACCAGCAGCTTAGGTCCCCTAGCAGGGGGCACCCATACGCAGTCTTTT. It translates to CTSSLGPLAGGTHTQSF.

Remarks on this clonotype: One junction end does not reproduce the germline sequence, and a read error may be involved. J is TRBJ1-6 and V is TRBV11-3; D is possibly TRBD1 (5 bases). Germline CDR1 is SGHNT and CDR2 is YENEEA. The CDR3 contains 13 residues. The CDR3 sequence: CTSSPPGPSPLHF. Written as DNA, the CDR3 is TGTACCAGCAGCCCGCCGGGGCCCTCACCCCTCCACTTT.

This clonotype was seen only once. The gene calls are TRBV12-3 or TRBV12-4 and TRBJ1-1; 9 bases are a match to TRBD1. The V and J ends lost 6 bases and 3 bases, in that order; junction bases with no gene match: 11. The length of the CDR3 is 16 residues. As DNA, the CDR3 is TGTGCCAGCAGCCCGACAGGGGGGAGCGGGGACACTGAAGCTTTCTTT. This translates into CASSPTGGSGDTEAFF.

Notes on this clonotype: This may be a read error, as it is one base from a much larger clone. This rearrangement joins TRBV29-1 to TRBJ1-1; tentative D call: TRBD1 (6 bases). The CDR3 covers 10 residues. Trimming removed 7 bases at V and 8 bases at J, with 11 bases between. Germline V CDR1 and CDR2: SQVTM, ANQGSEA. In DNA, the CDR3 is TGCAGCGCCGGGACAAGGGAAGCTTTCTTT. It codes for CSAGTREAFF.